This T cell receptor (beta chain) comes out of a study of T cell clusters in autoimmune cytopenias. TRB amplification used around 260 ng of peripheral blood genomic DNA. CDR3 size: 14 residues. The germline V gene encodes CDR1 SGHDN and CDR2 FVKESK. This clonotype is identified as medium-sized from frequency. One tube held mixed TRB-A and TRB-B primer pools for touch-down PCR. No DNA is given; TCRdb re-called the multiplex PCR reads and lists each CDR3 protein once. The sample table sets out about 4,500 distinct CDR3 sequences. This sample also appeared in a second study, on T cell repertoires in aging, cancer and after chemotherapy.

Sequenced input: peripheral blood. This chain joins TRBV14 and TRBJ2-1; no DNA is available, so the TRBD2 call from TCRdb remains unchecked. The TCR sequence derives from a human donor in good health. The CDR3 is CASSQRLAGNEQFF.